Detailed here is one T cell receptor (beta chain). Some clones are missing from TCRdb's copy, which holds only in-frame ones; the method was immunoSEQ multiplex PCR. The table includes more than 300,000 clones, around 89% detected once. The entry originates in a study of Ad26.COV2.S vaccination and SARS-CoV-2 variants. The CDR3 is made up of 13 amino acids. The germline V gene has CDR1 SGHNT and CDR2 YENEEA. Treatment specified: around 19 received Ad26.COV2.S at low or high dose, single or two shots; several received placebo; per-sample allocation not given. Day 63 following the first vaccine or placebo injection was when the samples were taken. The sample came from a Boston adult aged 18-55 years. Spike of the Wuhan-strain SARS-CoV-2 was expressed by an Ad26 vector, which formed the vaccine.

The sequencing here drew on peripheral blood, taken in a trial of Ad26.COV2.S vaccine versus placebo. The source of this sequence is a person aged 18-60 years who received the Ad26.COV2.S COVID-19 vaccine or a placebo. The rearrangement joins TRBV11-3 to TRBJ1-3; D perhaps matches TRBD1 (5 bases). CDR3 bases: TGTGTAGCCTTAAAGGGGATTGGAAACACCATATATTTT. Protein product: CVALKGIGNTIYF.